The clone carrying this T cell receptor (beta chain) turned up a few times. Its antigen is still unknown. This record comes from a study of T cells after yellow fever vaccination. Study-wide results and caveats: In FACS-sorted repertoires, abundant clonotypes from the bulk population could appear as contaminants.

The junction had 11 bases not matched to a gene; V was cut back by 5 bases and J by 5 bases. CDR1 and CDR2 (germline): DFQATT, SNEGSKA (reference sequence). CDR3 length: 14 amino acids. TCRdb fed the 5' RACE reads into MiXCR, producing one record per CDR3 protein. The sample includes 310,000 or so distinct CDR3 sequences, more than 3% seen only once; the top ten take 23%. Sequenced material: PBMCs, taken on the day of the yellow fever booster vaccination. The V call is TRBV20-1, the J call TRBJ2-5; 7 nucleotides align to TRBD2. The receptor was derived from a man aged 18 to 30 who received the YFV17D yellow fever vaccine. The CDR3 coding sequence is TGCAGTGCTGAGCTCACGCGGGGAGGGGAGACCCAGTACTTC. This codes for CSAELTRGGETQYF.